The next 13 T cell receptor beta chains were all read from a single sample in a study of blood T cell repertoires in COVID-19. Only in-frame clones appear in the TCRdb table, and some are missing; sequencing was by immunoSEQ multiplex PCR. The sample has some 45,000 clones, 85% to 90% seen once; the top ten hold 13% to 15%. The specimen was peripheral blood. These receptor sequences come from a human donor in a cohort sampled during active COVID-19.

This chain uses TRBV11-3 with TRBJ2-3; 7 nucleotides align to TRBD2. V dropped 0 bases and J dropped 0; count of bases not matched to a gene: 12. Germline assignment: CDR1 SGHNT and CDR2 YENEEA. CDR3 length equals 19 residues. CDR3 in amino acids: CASSLDPGRGPRSTDTQYF. CDR3 in DNA: TGTGCCAGCAGCTTAGACCCGGGGAGGGGACCCCGTAGCACAGATACGCAGTATTTT.

This sequence joins TRBV12-3 or TRBV12-4 and TRBJ1-4; no reliable D call. The CDR3 is made up of 11 amino acids. The V end was cut by 6 bases, the J end by 6 bases, with 5 bases between. The chain's CDR3 is CASRSDEKLFF. The DNA of the CDR3 is TGTGCCAGCAGGTCGGATGAAAAACTGTTTTTT.

The chain uses TRBV3-1 (or the pseudogene TRBV3-2) and TRBJ1-1; the D is unclear. Germline V gene sequence: CDR1 LGHDT, CDR2 YNNKEL (reference sequence). This CDR3 region has 14 residues. The germline V and J ends were trimmed by 4 bases and 1 base, with 10 bases remaining between them. The DNA for the CDR3 is TGTGCCAGCAGCCCGCAGGCCAGGAACACTGAAGCTTTCTTT. Protein: CASSPQARNTEAFF.

This sequence joins TRBV6-4 and TRBJ2-1, with D perhaps matching TRBD1 (5 bases). Germline V gene lookup returns CDR1 MRHNA and CDR2 SNTAGT. V lost 0 bases, J lost 0 bases, and 9 bases lay in between. The CDR3 sequence is 16 residues long. CDR3 DNA: TGTGCCAGCAGTGACTCACAGGTTAGCTCCTACAATGAGCAGTTCTTC. This translates into CASSDSQVSSYNEQFF.

The count of this clone is one. V gene TRBV29-1 combines with J gene TRBJ2-7; D is perhaps TRBD2 (5 bases). Deletions cut 4 bases from V and 5 bases from J, with 21 bases between. The CDR3 spans 15 residues. CDR1 is SQVTM and CDR2 is ANQGSEA in the germline V gene. CDR3 region: CSVGPGLGVGDEQYF. The DNA for the CDR3 is TGCAGCGTTGGTCCAGGTCTAGGCGTCGGGGACGAGCAGTACTTC.

This rearrangement joins TRBV30 to TRBJ2-1; 16 nucleotides align to TRBD2. Germline V gene data show CDR1 as GTSNPN and CDR2 as SVGIG (reference sequence). This CDR3 contains 16 residues. V trimming: 4 bases; J trimming: 7 bases; junction bases outside the gene matches: 7. The CDR3 sequence is CAWMGLAGGLWNEQFF. The CDR3 DNA sequence: TGTGCCTGGATGGGACTAGCGGGGGGGCTATGGAATGAGCAGTTCTTC. The full variable domain, in which reference TRBV30 and TRBJ2-1 provide the parts outside the CDR3, is SQTIHQWPATLVQPVGSPLSLECTVEGTSNPNLYWYRQAAGRGLQLLFYSVGIGQISSEVPQNLSASRPQDRQFILSSKKLLLSDSGFYLCAWMGLAGGLWNEQFFGPGTRLTVL.

This chain connects TRBV4-3 to TRBJ2-7; 12 bases match TRBD2. This CDR3 has 16 residues. Trimming cost V 0 bases and J 5 bases; bases outside gene matches: 5. Germline V gives CDR1 LGHNA, CDR2 YSLEER. CDR3 in DNA: TGCGCCAGCAGCCAAGATGCTAGCGGGGGGGGCGACGAGCAGTACTTC. Its protein is CASSQDASGGGDEQYF.

The chain couples TRBV10-3 to TRBJ2-7; 8 bases line up with TRBD1. The junction had 6 bases not matched to a gene; V was cut back by 3 bases and J by 2 bases. The CDR3 totals 15 residues. CDR1 ENHRY and CDR2 SYGVKD come from the germline V gene. CDR3 sequence (DNA): TGTGCCATCAGTGACCCCGGACAGGGTACCTACGAGCAGTACTTC. Its translation is CAISDPGQGTYEQYF.

As DNA, the CDR3 is TGTGCCAGCAGGGCCGGGGGGGCCACAGATACGCAGTATTTT. It specifies CASRAGGATDTQYF. The V gene is TRBV6-5, the J gene TRBJ2-3; 8 bases are shared with TRBD2. With V trimmed by 6 bases and J by 2 bases, 4 bases remained unmatched. Germline CDR1 is MNHEY and CDR2 is SVGAGI. The CDR3 contains 14 residues.

The chain joins TRBV7-2 to TRBJ2-5; 7 bases match TRBD2. This CDR3 has 13 residues. The germline gives CDR1 SGHTA, CDR2 FQGNSA. The junction had 10 bases not matched to a gene; V was cut back by 6 bases and J by 9 bases. In nucleotides, the CDR3 is TGTGCCAGCAGGTCCTCGGGGGGAGGGTCCCAGTACTTC. The encoded protein is CASRSSGGGSQYF.

The V and J genes are TRBV5-1 and TRBJ1-5; 7 bases fit TRBD1. V gave up 1 base and J gave up 3 bases; unmatched junction bases: 4. Per the germline V gene, CDR1 is SGHRS and CDR2 is YFSETQ. The CDR3 has 15 amino acids. The CDR3 DNA sequence: TGCGCCAGCAGCTTGACAGGGGCGGACAATCAGCCCCAGCATTTT. This encodes CASSLTGADNQPQHF.

The chain carries TRBV6-2 or TRBV6-3 and TRBJ2-3; a weak D match, TRBD2 (5 bases). Trimming pared 0 bases from V and 0 bases from J, leaving 7 bases between. The CDR3 has 15 residues. Germline V gives CDR1 MNHEY, CDR2 SVGEGT. The CDR3 sequence: CASSYSEESTDTQYF. In DNA, the CDR3 is TGTGCCAGCAGTTACTCGGAGGAGAGCACAGATACGCAGTATTTT.

V gene TRBV3-1 (or the pseudogene TRBV3-2) combines with J gene TRBJ2-2; 11 bases agree with TRBD2. Germline assignment: CDR1 LGHDT and CDR2 YNNKEL (reference sequence). This CDR3 is built from 17 residues. V lost 4 bases to trimming and J lost 1 base; unmatched junction nucleotides: 5. This chain's CDR3 is CASSLPGLAVNTGELFF. CDR3 bases: TGTGCCAGCAGCCTACCGGGACTAGCGGTGAACACCGGGGAGCTGTTTTTT.